This T cell receptor beta chain was retrieved from a study of regulatory T cells in long-lasting Graves disease. Study information: The criterion for persistent Graves' disease was over 5 years of antithyroid drugs with positive TSH receptor antibodies. The study's findings and limits: Owing to a sample size that was small, accuracy may have been reduced. Persistent Graves' patients showed reduced TCR diversity versus newly diagnosed patients.

HTBI primers from iRepertoire and Arm-PCR of CDR3 regions yielded the TCR beta libraries. Source study methods: Throughout the samples, researchers identified roughly 60 TRBV and more than twelve TRBJ segments. TCRdb reanalysed the multiplex PCR reads using MiXCR and keeps one entry per CDR3 protein. The V and J calls and clone size come from TCRdb's table, not from the authors' own analysis. The data contain roughly 700,000 distinct CDR3 sequences, about 32% of them singletons. Germline loops: CDR1 MDHEN, CDR2 SYDVKM. The CDR3 runs 13 residues. V was shortened by 6 bases and J by 6 bases, with 14 bases between the two germline ends. This clonotype was recorded many times. No antigen is known for it. Time point indicated: persistent/refractory GD, antithyroid drugs over 5 years with positive TRAb. Scientists built the TCR library using RNA that was extracted from PBMCs.

V usage is TRBV28 and J usage is TRBJ1-2; D remains unclear. The TCR comes from a female donor with Graves disease. The specimen comprised peripheral blood mononuclear cells (PBMCs), sampled when the disease was refractory, from a patient treated with antithyroid drugs. CDR3 in DNA: TGTGCCAGCAGCCCCTTCAACAAAAATGGCTACACCTTC. As protein: CASSPFNKNGYTF.